This T cell receptor (beta chain) emerged from a study of blood T cell repertoires in COVID-19. Study background: Samples of COVID-19 (acute and convalescent) were obtained from the United States, Italy and Spain.

CDR3 size: 15 residues. Germline values: CDR1 SGHTA, CDR2 FQGTGA. Unmatched junction bases numbered 11, after V lost 7 bases and J lost 3 bases. Generated by immunoSEQ multiplex PCR, the TCRdb table keeps only in-frame clones and is missing some. The sample holds fewer than 120,000 clones, less than 85% seen once. This chain joins TRBV7-3 and TRBJ1-1; TRBD1 agrees at 7 bases. The TCR sequence derives from a woman older than 75 with acute or convalescent COVID-19. Sequenced material: peripheral blood. The DNA of the CDR3 is TGTGCCAGCAAAGACCAAAAGGGGGCTGACACTGAAGCTTTCTTT. It encodes CASKDQKGADTEAFF.